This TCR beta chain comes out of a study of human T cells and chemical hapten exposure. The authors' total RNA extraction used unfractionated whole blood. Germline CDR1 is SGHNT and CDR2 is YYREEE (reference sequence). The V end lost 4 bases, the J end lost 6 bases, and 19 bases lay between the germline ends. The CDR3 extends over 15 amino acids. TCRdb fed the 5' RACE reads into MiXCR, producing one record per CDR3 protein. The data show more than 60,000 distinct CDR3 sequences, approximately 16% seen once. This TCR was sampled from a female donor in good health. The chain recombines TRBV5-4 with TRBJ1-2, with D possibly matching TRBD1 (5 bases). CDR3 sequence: CASSLPVDRGDGYTF. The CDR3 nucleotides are TGTGCCAGCAGCCTCCCAGTTGACAGAGGAGATGGCTACACCTTC.